These 21 T cell receptor beta chains were all obtained from the same sample, sequenced in a study of beta chain features in type 1 diabetes. Expressed TCRB transcripts were sequenced, since all the RNA that had been isolated was reverse transcribed. TCRdb's table, derived via immunoSEQ multiplex PCR, lists solely in-frame clones and lacks some. The sample holds fewer than 30,000 clones, roughly 69% seen once. Sample: Tregs from blood. These receptors came from a woman between 35 and 50 years old in good health.

The chain links TRBV19 to TRBJ1-5; D not certain. Germline values: CDR1 LNHDA, CDR2 SQIVND (reference sequence). CDR3 length: 16 amino acids. V was clipped by 6 bases and J by 4 bases, with 19 bases between them. CDR3 bases: TGTGCCAGTAGCCTAGTATTTACCCTTGCAAATCAGCCCCAGCATTTT. This gives the protein CASSLVFTLANQPQHF. The full variable domain, completed using reference TRBV19 and TRBJ1-5, is DGGITQSPKYLFRKEGQNVTLSCEQNLNHDAMYWYRQDPGQGLRLIYYSQIVNDFQKGDIAEGYSVSREKKESFPLTVTSAQKNPTAFYLCASSLVFTLANQPQHFGDGTRLSIL.

The genes are TRBV19 and TRBJ1-6, with D perhaps TRBD1 (6 bases). Germline V gene lookup returns CDR1 LNHDA and CDR2 SQIVND (reference sequence). The CDR3 spans 14 residues. CDR3 region: CIRRQVKDNSPLHF. The CDR3 nucleotides are TGTATCCGCCGACAGGTCAAAGATAATTCACCCCTCCACTTT.

This clone was counted only a few times. The V call is TRBV19, the J call TRBJ2-2; 8 bases are a match to TRBD1. The ends lost 7 bases at V and 1 base at J; junction bases unmatched: 5. CDR1 is LNHDA and CDR2 is SQIVND in the germline V gene (reference sequence). The CDR3 is made up of 15 amino acids. In DNA, the CDR3 is TGTGCCAGTACCCATGGACAGGGGAACACCGGGGAGCTGTTTTTT. This translates into CASTHGQGNTGELFF. The variable domain in full, completed from reference TRBV19 and TRBJ2-2, reads DGGITQSPKYLFRKEGQNVTLSCEQNLNHDAMYWYRQDPGQGLRLIYYSQIVNDFQKGDIAEGYSVSREKKESFPLTVTSAQKNPTAFYLCASTHGQGNTGELFFGEGSRLTVL.

This rearrangement joins TRBV25-1 to TRBJ2-1; 9 positions match TRBD2. The germline V gene has CDR1 MGHDK and CDR2 SYGVNS. The CDR3 covers 18 residues. The junction had 15 bases not matched to a gene; V was cut back by 3 bases and J by 6 bases. This CDR3 reads CASSDSQRGALRSNEQFF. As DNA, the CDR3 is TGTGCCAGCAGTGATTCTCAGCGGGGGGCCCTAAGAAGCAATGAGCAGTTCTTC.

This clone was seen only once. The chain couples TRBV5-4 to TRBJ2-3; 8 bases align to TRBD2. The length of the CDR3 is 15 residues. Germline V lookup: CDR1 SGHNT, CDR2 YYREEE (reference sequence). V trimming: 4 bases; J trimming: 1 base; junction bases outside the gene matches: 5. CDR3 DNA: TGTGCCAGCAGCCTCCCGGGACTAGGCACAGATACGCAGTATTTT. This translates into CASSLPGLGTDTQYF.

The J gene is TRBJ1-3, the V gene TRBV19; TRBD1 matches 8 bases. The CDR3 spans 16 residues. With 6 bases clipped from V and 4 bases from J, the junction kept 11 bases outside the gene matches. The germline CDR1 and CDR2 sequences are LNHDA and SQIVND (reference sequence). CDR3 in DNA: TGTGCCAGTAGCCTTGGACAGGGAGCACAAGGAAACACCATATATTTT. Protein: CASSLGQGAQGNTIYF. The variable domain in full, completed from reference TRBV19 and TRBJ1-3, reads DGGITQSPKYLFRKEGQNVTLSCEQNLNHDAMYWYRQDPGQGLRLIYYSQIVNDFQKGDIAEGYSVSREKKESFPLTVTSAQKNPTAFYLCASSLGQGAQGNTIYFGEGSWLTVV.

The chain joins TRBV5-4 to TRBJ2-5; 9 bases are a match to TRBD2. This CDR3 is 16 amino acids long. Trimming took 0 bases from V and 5 from J; bases not matched to a gene: 8. Germline values: CDR1 SGHNT, CDR2 YYREEE (reference sequence). For the CDR3, the DNA is TGTGCCAGCAGCTTGGGGCGGGGGGGCTTCTCTGAGACCCAGTACTTC. It encodes CASSLGRGGFSETQYF. The variable domain in full, completed from reference TRBV5-4 and TRBJ2-5, reads ETGVTQSPTHLIKTRGQQVTLRCSSQSGHNTVSWYQQALGQGPQFIFQYYREEENGRGNFPPRFSGLQFPNYSSELNVNALELDDSALYLCASSLGRGGFSETQYFGPGTRLLVL.

The chain employs TRBV18 and TRBJ1-2, with TRBD1 as a possible D gene (6 bases). The germline V gene has CDR1 KGHSH and CDR2 LQKENI. The CDR3 runs to 14 residues. V was pared by 4 bases and J by 3 bases, with 12 bases between. The CDR3 DNA reads as TGTGCCAGCTCACGGGGTGGACAGTACTATGGCTACACCTTC. Residues: CASSRGGQYYGYTF. The full variable domain, with the rest looked up from reference TRBV18 and TRBJ1-2, is NAGVMQNPRHLVRRRGQEARLRCSPMKGHSHVYWYRQLPEEGLKFMVYLQKENIIDESGMPKERFSAEFPKEGPSILRIQQVVRGDSAAYFCASSRGGQYYGYTFGSGTRLTVV.

This clone has only a few counts. This rearrangement joins TRBV9 to TRBJ2-2; the match to TRBD2 covers 10 bases. The germline V gene encodes CDR1 SGDLS and CDR2 YYNGEE. CDR3 size: 18 residues. The junction had 6 bases not matched to a gene; V was cut back by 1 base and J by 0 bases. Here the CDR3 reads CASSVKRGGSSNTGELFF. CDR3 coding DNA: TGTGCCAGCAGCGTAAAGCGGGGGGGCAGTTCGAACACCGGGGAGCTGTTTTTT.

Of note for this clone: A read error may produce the germline difference seen at one junction end. The J gene is TRBJ2-2, the V gene TRBV5-1; D is ambiguous. Germline V gene data show CDR1 as SGHRS and CDR2 as YFSETQ. The CDR3 is made up of 15 amino acids. The CDR3 DNA is TGCGCCAGCAGTTTGGAGACACCTGGTACCGGGGAGCTGTTTTTT. Translating it yields CASSLETPGTGELFF.

Note on this clone: Additional DNA sequences in this sample encode the identical CDR3. The chain uses TRBV5-4 and TRBJ1-4, with D perhaps TRBD1 (6 bases). The CDR3 extends over 15 amino acids. Per germline, CDR1 SGHNT and CDR2 YYREEE (reference sequence). The V and J ends lost 2 bases and 4 bases respectively, with 12 bases between them. DNA for the CDR3: TGTGCCAGCAGCTTCTCTCGACAGGATAATGAAAAACTGTTTTTT. Translating gives CASSFSRQDNEKLFF. The whole variable domain, remainder taken from reference TRBV5-4 and TRBJ1-4, is ETGVTQSPTHLIKTRGQQVTLRCSSQSGHNTVSWYQQALGQGPQFIFQYYREEENGRGNFPPRFSGLQFPNYSSELNVNALELDDSALYLCASSFSRQDNEKLFFGSGTQLSVL.

In its sample, this clone was seen a few times. DNA of the CDR3: TGTGCCATCAGGGCAGGGTCATTAACACCAGAGACCCAGTACTTC. Residues: CAIRAGSLTPETQYF. V gene TRBV10-3 combines with J gene TRBJ2-5; a weak D match, TRBD1 (5 bases). Germline-derived CDR1 and CDR2 are ENHRY and SYGVKD. The CDR3 spans 15 residues. Between the trimmed V and J ends, which lost 6 bases and 4 bases, there was a span of 18 bases.

This clone has just one count. Other DNA sequences in this sample translate to the same CDR3. The genes are TRBV5-1 and TRBJ2-7; D is unclear. Germline CDR1 is SGHRS and CDR2 is YFSETQ. Trimming removed 4 bases at V and 3 bases at J, with 5 bases between. This CDR3 comprises 11 residues. The CDR3 reads CASSPGYEQYF. The CDR3 region has the DNA TGCGCCAGCAGCCCAGGCTACGAGCAGTACTTC.

The chain employs TRBV9 and TRBJ2-3; D is uncertain. Germline V gene data show CDR1 as SGDLS and CDR2 as YYNGEE. The CDR3 spans 14 residues. V was trimmed by 3 bases and J by 1 base, leaving 9 bases between them. In nucleotides, the CDR3 is TGTGCCAGCAGCGCCTCGCGCGGCACAGATACGCAGTATTTT. Protein sequence: CASSASRGTDTQYF.

The chain uses TRBV7-2 and TRBJ2-1; 15 positions match TRBD2. The CDR3 covers 15 residues. The V segment lost 4 bases and the J segment 8 bases; nucleotides outside the gene matches: 3. The germline V gene has CDR1 SGHTA and CDR2 FQGNSA. Here the CDR3 DNA reads TGTGCCAGCAGCTCAGGACTAGCGGGGGGGTATGAGCAGTTCTTC. Its translation is CASSSGLAGGYEQFF. Using reference TRBV7-2 and TRBJ2-1 for the parts outside the CDR3, the full variable domain is GAGVSQSPSNKVTEKGKDVELRCDPISGHTALYWYRQSLGQGLEFLIYFQGNSAPDKSGLPSDRFSAERTGGSVSTLTIQRTQQEDSAVYLCASSSGLAGGYEQFFGPGTRLTVL.

This rearrangement joins TRBV18 to TRBJ2-2, with 7 bases matching TRBD1. Trimming cost V 5 bases and J 1 base; bases outside gene matches: 4. The CDR3 sequence is 15 residues long. The germline CDR1 and CDR2 sequences are KGHSH and LQKENI. The CDR3 is CASSSRTGNTGELFF. Here the CDR3 DNA reads TGTGCCAGCTCATCGCGGACAGGGAACACCGGGGAGCTGTTTTTT.

The chain employs TRBV5-8 and TRBJ1-4; 10 bases align to TRBD1. V lost 4 bases to trimming and J lost 3 bases; unmatched junction nucleotides: 6. CDR3 length: 16 residues. Germline-derived CDR1 and CDR2 are SGHTS and YDEGEE. CDR3 DNA: TGTGCCAGCAGCCCGGGACAGGGGTTATCTAATGAAAAACTGTTTTTT. Protein sequence: CASSPGQGLSNEKLFF. Full variable domain (missing parts from reference TRBV5-8 and TRBJ1-4): EAGVTQSPTHLIKTRGQQATLRCSPISGHTSVYWYQQALGLGLQFLLWYDEGEERNRGNFPPRFSGRQFPNYSSELNVNALELEDSALYLCASSPGQGLSNEKLFFGSGTQLSVL.

V usage is TRBV4-1 and J usage is TRBJ1-2; 7 bases line up with TRBD1. Germline values: CDR1 MGHRA, CDR2 YSYEKL. V lost 3 bases to trimming and J lost 4 bases; unmatched junction nucleotides: 5. The CDR3 consists of 14 residues. The DNA for the CDR3 is TGCGCCAGCAGCCATACAGGGGAGGCCTATGGCTACACCTTC. Translation gives CASSHTGEAYGYTF.

The CDR3 nucleotides are TGTGCCAGTAGTATCGGGACAGGGAATCATGAGCAGTTCTTC. Its protein is CASSIGTGNHEQFF. The gene calls are TRBV19 and TRBJ2-1, with TRBD1 matching 9 bases. Per germline, CDR1 LNHDA and CDR2 SQIVND (reference sequence). The CDR3 length is 14 residues. V lost 3 bases to trimming and J lost 8 bases; unmatched junction nucleotides: 5.

The rearrangement uses TRBV5-4 and TRBJ1-1, with a possible D match to TRBD1 (6 bases). The CDR3 sequence is 16 residues long. Between the trimmed V and J ends, which lost 2 bases and 4 bases, there was a span of 18 bases. Germline CDR1 reads SGHNT; CDR2 reads YYREEE (reference sequence). The CDR3 here is CASSLPPGARVTEAFF. For the CDR3, the DNA is TGTGCCAGCAGCTTACCCCCAGGGGCCCGAGTCACTGAAGCTTTCTTT.

This chain connects TRBV19 to TRBJ1-1, with 10 nucleotides matching TRBD1. The CDR3 runs to 11 residues. V lost 6 bases to trimming and J lost 13 bases; unmatched junction nucleotides: 5. Per germline, CDR1 LNHDA and CDR2 SQIVND (reference sequence). Written as DNA, the CDR3 is TGTGCCAGTAGGACCGGGACAGGGGTTTTCTTT. It specifies CASRTGTGVFF.